A selection of T cell receptor beta chains follows, all from one sample in a study of CD4 T cells in relation to SARS-CoV-2 and coronaviruses. Profiling relied on immunoSEQ multiplex PCR, and the TCRdb table lists in-frame clones only, not all of them. The table records about 12,000 clones, 69% of them present only once. These receptors' antigens are unknown. The material sequenced was CD4+ T cells from PBMCs, cultured in vitro. These receptors came from a human donor in good health. Each CDR3 is given with its conserved first and last residue. Each record gives: V gene, clone size, J gene, D gene, CDR3 protein, CDR3 DNA. D genes are given only for firm matches. Clone size is shown for a subset of rows, as once, few, many or a class of expanded clone.

V: TRBV5-1
size: -
J: TRBJ2-2
D: TRBD2
CDR3: CASRLAGTGELFF
DNA: TGCGCCAGCAGATTAGCGGGAACCGGGGAGCTGTTTTTT

V: TRBV18
size: -
J: TRBJ2-3
D: -
CDR3: CASSPVGNTQYF
DNA: TGTGCCAGCTCACCAGTGGGTAATACGCAGTATTTT

V: TRBV30
size: -
J: TRBJ1-2
D: TRBD1
CDR3: CAWNRPGQGIYGYTF
DNA: TGTGCCTGGAATCGACCGGGACAGGGGATCTATGGCTACACCTTC

V: TRBV30
size: few
J: TRBJ2-7
D: -
CDR3: CAWSGDSKYEQYF
DNA: TGTGCCTGGAGTGGAGACAGTAAGTACGAGCAGTACTTC

V: TRBV5-6
size: -
J: TRBJ2-2
D: -
CDR3: CASSEIQGYDTGELFF
DNA: TGTGCCAGCAGCGAAATCCAGGGCTACGACACCGGGGAGCTGTTTTTT

V: TRBV3-1/TRBV3-2
size: few
J: TRBJ2-7
D: -
CDR3: CASSPWGSEQYF
DNA: TGTGCCAGCAGCCCGTGGGGGTCCGAGCAGTACTTC

V: TRBV30
size: -
J: TRBJ1-5
D: -
CDR3: CAWSRGGPGQPQHF
DNA: TGTGCCTGGAGTCGCGGGGGGCCCGGTCAGCCCCAGCATTTT

V: TRBV11-2
size: -
J: TRBJ1-6
D: -
CDR3: CASSFEGTNSPLHF
DNA: TGTGCCAGCAGCTTTGAGGGGACTAATTCACCCCTCCACTTT

V: TRBV2
size: medium-sized
J: TRBJ1-5
D: TRBD1
CDR3: CASSLGTGGVQPQHF
DNA: TGTGCCAGCAGCTTAGGGACAGGGGGAGTTCAGCCCCAGCATTTT

V: TRBV19
size: few
J: TRBJ1-5
D: TRBD1
CDR3: CASKKNRAGGDQPQHF
DNA: TGTGCCAGTAAAAAAAATCGGGCAGGGGGCGATCAGCCCCAGCATTTT

V: TRBV7-2
size: -
J: TRBJ1-2
D: -
CDR3: CASSPGDNQGGYTF
DNA: TGTGCCAGCAGCCCGGGGGACAACCAGGGGGGCTACACCTTC

V: TRBV7-3
size: -
J: TRBJ2-1
D: TRBD2
CDR3: CASSLGASGTAYNEQFF
DNA: TGTGCCAGCAGCTTAGGGGCTAGCGGAACTGCCTACAATGAGCAGTTCTTC

V: TRBV5-1
size: -
J: TRBJ2-3
D: TRBD2
CDR3: CASSLALAGGPQDTQYF
DNA: TGCGCCAGCAGCTTGGCCCTAGCGGGAGGGCCTCAGGATACGCAGTATTTT

V: TRBV9
size: -
J: TRBJ2-5
D: TRBD2
CDR3: CASSAHLRDYTETQYF
DNA: TGTGCCAGCAGCGCCCACCTCCGGGACTACACAGAGACCCAGTACTTC

V: TRBV18
size: -
J: TRBJ1-2
D: TRBD1
CDR3: CASSPQGQGAGGYTF
DNA: TGTGCCAGCTCACCCCAGGGACAGGGGGCAGGAGGCTACACCTTC

V: TRBV25-1
size: medium-sized
J: TRBJ1-1
D: TRBD1
CDR3: CASRGQSNTEAFF
DNA: TGTGCCAGCAGGGGACAGTCGAACACTGAAGCTTTCTTT

V: TRBV7-2
size: few
J: TRBJ1-2
D: TRBD1
CDR3: CASSLLQGDGYTF
DNA: TGTGCCAGCAGCTTACTCCAGGGGGATGGCTACACCTTC

V: TRBV6-4
size: -
J: TRBJ2-1
D: -
CDR3: CASSEYGESYNEQFF
DNA: TGTGCCAGCAGTGAATACGGGGAGTCCTACAATGAGCAGTTCTTC